A single sample is the source of the 19 T cell receptor beta chains below, sequenced in a study of cytomegalovirus exposure and HLA in healthy donors. Assay used: immunoSEQ multiplex PCR; TCRdb lists only in-frame clones, some missing. The sample includes approximately 190,000 clones, more than 65% of them seen just once. The sample was PBMCs. The receptors shown here come from a woman aged 25-40 years in good health and CMV-seropositive.

This chain links TRBV7-2 with TRBJ1-5; D remains ambiguous. CDR3 size: 15 residues. Trimming took 0 bases from V and 8 from J, leaving 14 bases between them. Germline V gives CDR1 SGHTA, CDR2 FQGNSA. CDR3 bases: TGTGCCAGCAGCTTAGCGGTGGGCAAGAATGAGCCCCAGCATTTT. This encodes CASSLAVGKNEPQHF.

The rearrangement links TRBV19 to TRBJ2-2; the D is unclear. Between the trimmed V and J ends, which lost 5 bases and 4 bases, there was a span of 23 bases. In germline, CDR1 is LNHDA, CDR2 SQIVND (reference sequence). The CDR3 is 18 residues long. CDR3 sequence reads: CASSFDPPIITSTGELFF. The CDR3 DNA follows: TGTGCCAGTAGTTTCGATCCCCCGATAATTACGAGCACCGGGGAGCTGTTTTTT. Using reference TRBV19 and TRBJ2-2 for the parts outside the CDR3, the full variable domain is DGGITQSPKYLFRKEGQNVTLSCEQNLNHDAMYWYRQDPGQGLRLIYYSQIVNDFQKGDIAEGYSVSREKKESFPLTVTSAQKNPTAFYLCASSFDPPIITSTGELFFGEGSRLTVL.

For the CDR3, the DNA is TGCGCCAGCAGCTTCTTAGGGGGCACAGATACGCAGTATTTT. Translating gives CASSFLGGTDTQYF. V usage is TRBV5-1 and J usage is TRBJ2-3; D might be TRBD1 (5 bases). Trimming shortened V by 2 bases and J by 1 base, and 8 bases separated the two germline ends. The CDR3 sequence is 14 residues long. Germline CDR1 and CDR2: SGHRS and YFSETQ.

V gene TRBV28 combines with J gene TRBJ1-1; 7 bases line up with TRBD1. Germline V gives CDR1 MDHEN, CDR2 SYDVKM. Losses at the gene ends were 6 bases for V and 5 bases for J; bases not matched to a gene: 6. There are 13 residues in the CDR3. This CDR3 reads CASRINRGTEAFF. The CDR3 nucleotides are TGTGCCAGCAGGATCAACAGGGGAACTGAAGCTTTCTTT.

The genes are TRBV10-1 and TRBJ1-1; no firm D call. The CDR3 loop spans 11 amino acids. Germline V gives CDR1 WNHNN, CDR2 SYGVQD (reference sequence). Deletions cut 8 bases from V and 4 bases from J, with 8 bases between. CDR3 sequence (DNA): TGCGCCAGCTGGCATTCCACTGAAGCTTTCTTT. This sequence encodes CASWHSTEAFF.

The genes are TRBV2 and TRBJ2-7, with 8 bases aligning to TRBD1. The CDR3 runs 15 residues. CDR1 is SNHLY, CDR2 FYNNEI, per germline. The trim removed 4 bases at V and 3 bases at J, leaving 8 bases unmatched. This chain's CDR3 is CASSGGQGSIYEQYF. CDR3 nucleotides: TGTGCCAGCAGTGGCGGACAGGGTTCAATCTACGAGCAGTACTTC.

This sequence joins TRBV18 and TRBJ1-5, with unresolved D. The CDR3 runs to 15 residues. Trimming removed 4 bases at V and 1 base at J, with 11 bases between. In germline, CDR1 is KGHSH, CDR2 LQKENI. The CDR3, as DNA: TGTGCCAGCTCACTTTCTACTTCGAGCAATCAGCCCCAGCATTTT. Amino acid sequence: CASSLSTSSNQPQHF.

J is TRBJ1-5 and V is TRBV27; no clear D. V was cut by 5 bases and J by 3 bases, with 8 bases left in between. Germline values: CDR1 MNHEY, CDR2 SMNVEV (reference sequence). CDR3 size: 13 residues. CDR3 amino acids: CASSVESNQPQHF. The DNA of the CDR3 is TGTGCCAGCAGTGTCGAGTCCAATCAGCCCCAGCATTTT.

The chain employs TRBV11-2 and TRBJ2-1; the D gene is possibly TRBD2 (5 bases). The CDR3 is 16 amino acids. The V gene lost 1 base and the J gene lost 5 bases, with 15 bases spanning the gap. Germline V gives CDR1 SGHAT, CDR2 FQNNGV. CDR3: CASSLVGSRLNNEQFF. CDR3 sequence (DNA): TGTGCCAGCAGCTTAGTTGGGAGTCGGCTTAACAATGAGCAGTTCTTC.

This clone was detected once. V usage is TRBV6-6 and J usage is TRBJ1-1; TRBD1 is a possible D gene (6 bases). V was pared by 6 bases and J by 5 bases, with 13 bases between. This CDR3 has 13 residues. Germline lookup yields CDR1 MNHNY and CDR2 SVGAGI (reference sequence). CDR3 DNA sequence: TGTGCCAGCAGCCAAACAGGGCGAACTGAAGCTTTCTTT. This sequence encodes CASSQTGRTEAFF.

This clone was counted once. This chain links TRBV5-6 with TRBJ2-1, with a possible D match to TRBD2 (6 bases). Per the germline V gene, CDR1 is SGHDT and CDR2 is YYEEEE. This CDR3 contains 15 residues. Trimming took 6 bases from V and 6 from J, leaving 19 bases between them. The CDR3 DNA is TGTGCCAGCACCCCGGAGGGATTTGAGGGCAATGAGCAGTTCTTC. Its protein is CASTPEGFEGNEQFF.

The chain links TRBV5-1 to TRBJ1-2; possible D gene TRBD1, 5 bases. The CDR3 has 13 amino acids. V lost 4 bases to trimming and J lost 6 bases, with 13 bases between them. The germline V gene has CDR1 SGHRS and CDR2 YFSETQ. This chain's CDR3 is CASSPVRGDGYTF. CDR3 sequence (DNA): TGCGCCAGCAGCCCGGTTCGGGGGGATGGCTACACCTTC.

About this clone: A junction boundary mismatches the germline segment, possibly from a read error. The gene calls are TRBV7-7 and TRBJ2-2; 8 bases map to TRBD2. The germline V gene encodes CDR1 SSHAT and CDR2 FNYEAQ (reference sequence). The CDR3 contains 14 residues. The CDR3 region is CASSLAGLDGELFF. CDR3 DNA sequence: TGTGCTAGCAGCTTAGCGGGACTCGACGGGGAGCTGTTTTTT.

This clone was seen once. V and J are TRBV14 and TRBJ2-5; 9 bases are shared with TRBD1. The germline gives CDR1 SGHDN, CDR2 FVKESK. The CDR3 extends over 17 amino acids. The V segment lost 4 bases and the J segment 5 bases; nucleotides outside the gene matches: 14. This CDR3 is CASSPIDGGTGTETQYF. The CDR3 nucleotides read TGTGCCAGCAGCCCTATAGACGGAGGGACAGGGACGGAGACCCAGTACTTC.

The V call is TRBV5-1, the J call TRBJ2-1; possibly TRBD2 for D (5 bases). The V end was cut by 0 bases, the J end by 12 bases, with 19 bases between. This CDR3 spans 15 amino acids. Germline values: CDR1 SGHRS, CDR2 YFSETQ. Written as DNA, the CDR3 is TGCGCCAGCAGCTTGGAAGGGCTAGCTGGGAGACCGCAGTTCTTC. This sequence encodes CASSLEGLAGRPQFF.

The J gene is TRBJ2-3, the V gene TRBV19; D possibly corresponds to TRBD2 (5 bases). Per germline, CDR1 LNHDA and CDR2 SQIVND (reference sequence). This CDR3 is built from 16 residues. V lost 3 bases, J lost 0 bases, and 13 bases lay in between. CDR3 DNA: TGTGCCAGTAGTATGGCGCGGGCCCTAAGCACAGATACGCAGTATTTT. Protein: CASSMARALSTDTQYF. Filled out from reference TRBV19 and TRBJ2-3, the complete variable domain reads DGGITQSPKYLFRKEGQNVTLSCEQNLNHDAMYWYRQDPGQGLRLIYYSQIVNDFQKGDIAEGYSVSREKKESFPLTVTSAQKNPTAFYLCASSMARALSTDTQYFGPGTRLTVL.

The chain is built from TRBV9 and TRBJ1-1; 8 bases agree with TRBD1. The CDR3 is 16 amino acids. In germline, CDR1 is SGDLS, CDR2 YYNGEE. With V trimmed by 3 bases and J by 4 bases, 11 bases remained unmatched. The CDR3, as DNA: TGTGCCAGCAGCGACCACAGGGGGGAAGGGAGCACTGAAGCTTTCTTT. It codes for CASSDHRGEGSTEAFF.

The chain links TRBV28 to TRBJ1-1; D is unresolved. The CDR3 is 16 residues long. CDR1 MDHEN and CDR2 SYDVKM come from the germline V gene. V dropped 3 bases and J dropped 2 bases, with 16 bases sitting between them. The chain's CDR3 is CASSFNPGRGNTEAFF. DNA for the CDR3: TGTGCCAGCAGTTTTAATCCCGGACGGGGAAACACTGAAGCTTTCTTT.

V and J are TRBV28 and TRBJ2-7, with TRBD2 identical over 7 bases. The trim removed 6 bases at V and 3 bases at J, leaving 5 bases unmatched. Germline CDR1 MDHEN, CDR2 SYDVKM. The CDR3 is 13 amino acids. The CDR3 DNA is TGTGCCAGCAGGAAGGGACTAATCTACGAGCAGTACTTC. Its translation: CASRKGLIYEQYF.